Below are 18 T cell receptor beta chains sequenced from a single sample in a study of CD8 T cells in ankylosing spondylitis. TCRdb reprocessed the 5' RACE reads with MiXCR, giving one entry per CDR3 protein. The sample consists of 470,000 or so distinct CDR3 sequences, roughly a quarter of them appearing once. Findings and limits, study-wide: In ankylosing spondylitis blood, a motif of roughly 8 highly homologous TCR beta variants appeared characteristic.

Their specific antigens are unknown. Material: blood, either unsorted or a sorted T cell fraction (not recorded which). Receptors were obtained from a male donor with ankylosing spondylitis.

This clonotype was detected only a few times. V usage is TRBV2 and J usage is TRBJ2-3; D may correspond to TRBD1 or TRBD2 (5 bases each). This CDR3 region has 15 residues. From germline, CDR1 is SNHLY and CDR2 FYNNEI. V shed 6 bases and J shed 0 bases, with 13 bases lying between them. CDR3 residues: CASRLGTLSTDTQYF. In nucleotides, the CDR3 is TGTGCCAGCAGATTGGGGACCCTTAGCACAGATACGCAGTATTTT.

The chain uses TRBV7-2 and TRBJ1-2; 7 nucleotides align to TRBD1. V shed 5 bases, J shed 6 bases, and the junction held 9 bases outside the gene matches. Germline CDR1 is SGHTA and CDR2 is FQGNSA. This CDR3 is 14 amino acids long. In DNA form, the CDR3 reads TGTGCCAGCAGCCAGCGGGCCAGGGGGGATGGCTACACCTTC. It yields the protein CASSQRARGDGYTF.

At least ten counts were recorded for this clonotype. The chain has TRBV7-7 and TRBJ2-2; a weak D match, TRBD2 (6 bases). This CDR3 has 13 residues. Trimming took off 6 bases at V and 7 bases at J, with 12 bases between the two ends. Per the germline V gene, CDR1 is SSHAT and CDR2 is FNYEAQ (reference sequence). The CDR3, as DNA: TGTGCCAGCAGTCGCGGGACCGTCGGGGAGCTGTTTTTT. Its translation is CASSRGTVGELFF.

The J gene is TRBJ2-7, the V gene TRBV18, with 8 bases identical to TRBD1. Germline V CDR1 and CDR2: KGHSH, LQKENI. This CDR3 region has 15 residues. V shed 4 bases and J 7 bases; nucleotides not matched to a gene: 12. This CDR3 is CASSLWTGPEQEQYV. The CDR3 bases are TGTGCCAGCTCACTCTGGACAGGGCCCGAGCAGGAGCAGTACGTC.

This chain joins TRBV15 and TRBJ2-5; TRBD1 might be the D (6 bases). Germline V CDR1 and CDR2: LNHNV, YYDKDF (reference sequence). Trimming stripped 1 base from V and 7 bases from J, with 13 bases between. This CDR3 has 14 residues. CDR3: CATSRARQGLTQYF. The CDR3 nucleotides are TGTGCCACCAGCAGAGCCCGCCAGGGGTTGACCCAGTACTTC.

This chain uses TRBV5-1 with TRBJ2-7, with a possible D match to TRBD1 (6 bases). CDR1 SGHRS and CDR2 YFSETQ come from the germline V gene. The CDR3 length is 15 residues. V was trimmed by 0 bases and J by 4 bases, leaving 14 bases between them. In DNA form, the CDR3 reads TGCGCCAGCAGCTTGGACCCGACAGGCGGATACGAGCAGTACGTC. Encoded protein: CASSLDPTGGYEQYV.

In its sample, this clonotype was seen a few times. The chain couples TRBV20-1 to TRBJ2-5, with 7 positions matching TRBD2. With V trimmed by 5 bases and J by 2 bases, 5 bases remained unmatched. This CDR3 has 13 residues. CDR1 is DFQATT, CDR2 SNEGSKA, per germline (reference sequence). For the CDR3, the DNA is TGCAGTGCTCCCACCGGGGGGCAAGAGACCCAGTACTTC. Translating it yields CSAPTGGQETQYF.

The rearrangement joins TRBV18 to TRBJ2-1, with 7 bases identical to TRBD2. The CDR3 contains 16 residues. From germline, CDR1 is KGHSH and CDR2 LQKENI. The J segment lost 0 bases and the V segment lost 5 bases, leaving 7 bases of the junction unmatched. CDR3 region: CASSSRGEGSYNEQFF. The CDR3 DNA reads as TGTGCCAGCTCATCACGGGGGGAGGGCTCCTACAATGAGCAGTTCTTC.

There are a few counts of this clonotype. CDR3: CASRQGGQGYNEQFF. The CDR3 bases are TGTGCCAGTAGACAGGGAGGGCAGGGGTACAATGAGCAGTTCTTC. The chain joins TRBV19 to TRBJ2-1; the D gene is possibly TRBD2 (7 bases). This CDR3 spans 15 amino acids. In germline, CDR1 is LNHDA, CDR2 SQIVND (reference sequence). V was shortened by 6 bases and J by 4 bases, with 16 bases between the two germline ends.

This rearrangement joins TRBV20-1 to TRBJ2-5, with 7 positions matching TRBD1. The CDR3 is made up of 14 amino acids. In germline, CDR1 is DFQATT, CDR2 SNEGSKA (reference sequence). V lost 3 bases and J lost 5; bases outside the gene matches: 9. This CDR3 reads CSASTTGLGETQYF. In DNA, the CDR3 is TGCAGTGCTAGTACGACAGGGCTCGGCGAGACCCAGTACTTC.

This sequence joins TRBV12-3 or TRBV12-4 and TRBJ2-2; 8 bases match TRBD2. This CDR3 contains 15 residues. The V gene end was trimmed by 1 base and the J gene end by 3 bases; junction bases not matched to a gene: 1. CDR3 sequence reads: CASSLGLAYTGELFF. The CDR3 DNA is TGTGCCAGCAGTTTAGGACTAGCGTACACCGGGGAGCTGTTTTTT.

This clonotype has only a few counts. The rearrangement uses TRBV7-9 and TRBJ2-2, with 15 bases lining up with TRBD2. CDR1 is SEHNR and CDR2 is FQNEAQ in the germline V gene (reference sequence). The CDR3 runs 16 residues. V shed 5 bases, J shed 5 bases, and the junction held 3 bases outside the gene matches. CDR3 DNA: TGTGCCAGCAGCCCCGGGACTAGCGGGAGGACCGGGGAGCTGTTTTTT. Its protein product is CASSPGTSGRTGELFF.

In this sample, this clonotype turned up many times. The CDR3 DNA follows: TGCGCCAGCACCTCGACAGGGGGGACCACTGAAGCTTTCTTT. It encodes CASTSTGGTTEAFF. J is TRBJ1-1 and V is TRBV5-1; the match to TRBD1 covers 9 bases. Germline V gene lookup returns CDR1 SGHRS and CDR2 YFSETQ. CDR3 size: 14 residues. V lost 6 bases to trimming and J lost 4 bases; unmatched junction nucleotides: 7.

This clonotype came up a few times. The chain joins TRBV27 to TRBJ2-1, with 13 positions matching TRBD2. Germline CDR1 is MNHEY and CDR2 is SMNVEV (reference sequence). CDR3 length: 15 amino acids. Unmatched junction bases numbered 6, after V lost 6 bases and J lost 7 bases. The CDR3 here is CASRAGTSGINEQFF. DNA of the CDR3: TGTGCCAGCAGGGCCGGGACTAGCGGGATTAATGAGCAGTTCTTC.

The sample holds one count of this clonotype. A read error may produce the germline difference seen at one junction end. The CDR3 reads CASSKDRGQQKNTGELFF. The CDR3 DNA reads TGTGCCAGCAGCAAAGATAGGGGGCAGCAAAAGAACACCGGGGAGCTGTTTTTT. V gene TRBV3-1 combines with J gene TRBJ2-2, with TRBD1 matching 7 bases. Per germline, CDR1 LGHDT and CDR2 YNNKEL (reference sequence). CDR3 length: 18 residues.

The V call is TRBV20-1, the J call TRBJ2-3, with 8 bases that match TRBD2. The CDR3 is 16 amino acids. Germline loops: CDR1 DFQATT, CDR2 SNEGSKA (reference sequence). J was trimmed by 2 bases and V by 0 bases; bases with no gene match: 7. CDR3 nucleotide sequence: TGCAGTGCTAGAGATGGAGCGGGGGCGGACACAGATACGCAGTATTTT. Residues: CSARDGAGADTDTQYF.

The chain has TRBV28 and TRBJ2-3; D possibly corresponds to TRBD1 (5 bases). Germline CDR1 MDHEN, CDR2 SYDVKM. The length of the CDR3 is 14 residues. Trimming cost V 7 bases and J 1 base, with 12 bases left between them. The CDR3 nucleotides read TGTGCCAGCACACCCGCGACAGGCACAGATACGCAGTATTTT. Protein: CASTPATGTDTQYF.

The chain is built from TRBV5-1 and TRBJ1-4; unclear D gene. Per the germline V gene, CDR1 is SGHRS and CDR2 is YFSETQ. The CDR3 sequence is 15 residues long. The V and J ends lost 0 bases and 4 bases respectively, with 10 bases between them. CDR3 in amino acids: CASSLEPGLNEKLFF. For the CDR3, the DNA is TGCGCCAGCAGCTTGGAACCGGGTCTTAATGAAAAACTGTTTTTT.